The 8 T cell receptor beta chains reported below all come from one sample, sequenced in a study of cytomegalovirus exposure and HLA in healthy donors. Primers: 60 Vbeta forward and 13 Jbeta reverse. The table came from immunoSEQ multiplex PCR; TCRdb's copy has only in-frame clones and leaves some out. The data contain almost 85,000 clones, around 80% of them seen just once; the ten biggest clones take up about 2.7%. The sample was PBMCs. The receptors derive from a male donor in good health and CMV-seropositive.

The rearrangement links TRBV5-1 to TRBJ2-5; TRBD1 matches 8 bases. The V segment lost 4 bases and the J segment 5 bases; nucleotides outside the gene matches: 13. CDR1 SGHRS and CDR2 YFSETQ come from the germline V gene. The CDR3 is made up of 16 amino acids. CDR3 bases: TGCGCCAGCAGCCTACCCGGGACAGGAGGGGCGGAGACCCAGTACTTC. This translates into CASSLPGTGGAETQYF.

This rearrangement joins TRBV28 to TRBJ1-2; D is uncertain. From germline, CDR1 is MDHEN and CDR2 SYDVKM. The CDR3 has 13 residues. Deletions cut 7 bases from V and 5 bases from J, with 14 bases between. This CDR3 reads CASTGGIKYGYTF. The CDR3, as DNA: TGTGCCAGCACGGGCGGGATTAAATATGGCTACACCTTC.

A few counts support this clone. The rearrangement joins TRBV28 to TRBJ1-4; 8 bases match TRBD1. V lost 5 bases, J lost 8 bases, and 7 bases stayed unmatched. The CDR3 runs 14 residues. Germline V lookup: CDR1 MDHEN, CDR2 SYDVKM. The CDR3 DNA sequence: TGTGCCAGCAGTACAGGGGGGGTAACCGAAAAACTGTTTTTT. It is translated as CASSTGGVTEKLFF.

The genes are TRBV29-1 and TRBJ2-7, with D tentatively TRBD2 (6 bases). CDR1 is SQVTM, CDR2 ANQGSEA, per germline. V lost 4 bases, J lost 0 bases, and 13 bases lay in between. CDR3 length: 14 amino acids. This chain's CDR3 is CSVGREYHSYEQYF. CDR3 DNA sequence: TGCAGCGTTGGGAGGGAATACCACTCCTACGAGCAGTACTTC.

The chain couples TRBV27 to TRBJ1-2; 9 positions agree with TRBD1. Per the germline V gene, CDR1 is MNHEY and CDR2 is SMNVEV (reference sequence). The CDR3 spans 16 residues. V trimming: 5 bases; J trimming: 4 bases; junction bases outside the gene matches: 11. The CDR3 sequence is CASSPIRQGGGYGYTF. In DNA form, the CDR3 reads TGTGCCAGCAGTCCCATCCGACAGGGGGGTGGCTATGGCTACACCTTC.

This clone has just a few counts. The chain's CDR3 is CASSPSVDGYTF. In DNA form, the CDR3 reads TGTGCCAGCTCACCTAGCGTGGATGGCTACACCTTC. This rearrangement joins TRBV18 to TRBJ1-2; D is unclear. V gave up 3 bases and J gave up 6 bases, with 8 bases separating them. The CDR3 is 12 amino acids. CDR1 is KGHSH, CDR2 LQKENI, per germline.

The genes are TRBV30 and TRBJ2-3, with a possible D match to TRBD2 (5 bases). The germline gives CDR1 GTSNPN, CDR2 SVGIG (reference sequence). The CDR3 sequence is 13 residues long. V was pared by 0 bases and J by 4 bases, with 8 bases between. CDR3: CAWSVGNADTQYF. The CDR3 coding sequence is TGTGCCTGGAGTGTCGGGAACGCAGATACGCAGTATTTT.

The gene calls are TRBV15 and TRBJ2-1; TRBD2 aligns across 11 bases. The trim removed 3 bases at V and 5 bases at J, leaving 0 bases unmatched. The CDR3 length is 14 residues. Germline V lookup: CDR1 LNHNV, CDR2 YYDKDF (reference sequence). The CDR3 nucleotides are TGTGCCACCAGCAGGGGACTAGCGGACAATGAGCAGTTCTTC. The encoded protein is CATSRGLADNEQFF.